The 24 T cell receptor beta chains below all came from one sample that was sequenced in a study of human T cells and chemical hapten exposure. TCRdb re-derived calls from the RACE reads in MiXCR, one entry per CDR3 protein. The sample includes over 100,000 distinct CDR3 sequences, about a tenth of them seen just once. Specified time point: patch test 2, 6 weeks after DPC sensitization. Regarding treatment: therapeutic diphenylcyclopropenone sensitization with weekly scalp DPC. The sample was whole blood, taken in connection with sensitization to the hapten diphenylcyclopropenone (DPC). These receptor sequences come from a woman between 35 and 50 years old with alopecia areata. Some clones in this sample may be carry-over from other donors' samples.

The CDR3 spells CASSPVIVSGLVTPVNSGANVLTF. The CDR3 DNA reads as TGTGCCAGCAGCCCCGTGATCGTATCAGGCCTTGTTACTCCGGTGAACTCTGGGGCCAACGTCCTGACTTTC. The chain links TRBV6-5 to TRBJ2-6; D unresolved. This CDR3 spans 24 amino acids. V lost 6 bases to trimming and J lost 0 bases, with 36 bases between them. Germline CDR1 and CDR2: MNHEY and SVGAGI.

This clonotype was seen more than once but under ten times. V and J are TRBV4-3 and TRBJ2-7, with TRBD1 matching 7 bases. V lost 4 bases and J lost 2; bases outside the gene matches: 8. CDR1 and CDR2 from the germline V gene are LGHNA and YSLEER. The CDR3 has 15 amino acids. Here the CDR3 reads CASSLQTGSAYEQYF. The DNA for the CDR3 is TGCGCCAGCAGCCTCCAGACAGGGTCGGCCTACGAGCAGTACTTC.

This clonotype came up a few times. J is TRBJ2-3 and V is TRBV28; D is possibly TRBD1 or TRBD2 (5 bases each). There are 18 residues in the CDR3. V was cut by 8 bases and J by 2 bases, with 26 bases left in between. The germline V gene encodes CDR1 MDHEN and CDR2 SYDVKM. The CDR3 loop is CASLTRGLGVGTTDTQYF. DNA for the CDR3: TGTGCCAGCTTGACGAGGGGCCTGGGGGTGGGAACCACAGATACGCAGTATTTT.

This clonotype was seen more than once but under ten times. DNA for the CDR3: TGTGCCAGCACACCGCCCGGGCATCCTGGAAACACCATATATTTT. Translating gives CASTPPGHPGNTIYF. This chain joins TRBV21-1 and TRBJ1-3; the table's D call, TRBD1, has no DNA check behind it. TRBV21-1 is an annotated pseudogene. The CDR3 loop spans 15 amino acids.

This clonotype was seen a handful of times. This chain uses TRBV12-3 or TRBV12-4 with TRBJ2-7, with TRBD1 as a possible D gene (5 bases). The CDR3 contains 15 residues. V lost 6 bases and J lost 4, with 19 bases in between. CDR3 bases: TGTGCCAGCAGCCCCGTAGGGGCCCTGGAATACGAGCAGTACTTC. It yields the protein CASSPVGALEYEQYF.

This clonotype is a singleton in its sample. The V and J genes are TRBV2 and TRBJ1-4; the D is unclear. The CDR3 loop spans 12 amino acids. Germline V lookup: CDR1 SNHLY, CDR2 FYNNEI. The V end was cut by 0 bases, the J end by 11 bases, with 7 bases between. The CDR3 here is CASSEAWVKLFF. CDR3 sequence (DNA): TGTGCCAGCAGTGAAGCGTGGGTTAAACTGTTTTTT.

CDR3 in DNA: TGTGCCAGCAGCCCGCGTCCCGCGGGGGGCACAGATACGCAGTATTTT. As protein: CASSPRPAGGTDTQYF. V usage is TRBV11-2 and J usage is TRBJ2-3, with TRBD2 matching 7 bases. The CDR3 extends over 16 amino acids. With 5 bases clipped from V and 1 base from J, the junction kept 9 bases outside the gene matches. Germline V gene lookup returns CDR1 SGHAT and CDR2 FQNNGV.

The sample holds many counts of this clonotype. The chain combines TRBV4-3 with TRBJ1-4; weak D call: TRBD1 (5 bases). Germline assignment: CDR1 LGHNA and CDR2 YSLEER. The CDR3 is 15 residues long. Trimming shortened V by 5 bases and J by 7 bases, and 17 bases separated the two germline ends. The CDR3 region is CASSVRGQTAEKLFF. The CDR3, as DNA: TGCGCCAGCAGCGTCCGAGGACAAACGGCTGAAAAACTGTTTTTT.

V and J are TRBV10-3 and TRBJ2-3; no firm D call. Germline CDR1 reads ENHRY; CDR2 reads SYGVKD. Trimming removed 1 base at V and 5 bases at J, with 10 bases between. CDR3 size: 14 residues. The CDR3, as DNA: TGTGCCATCAGTGAGTGGACGCTGGAAGATACGCAGTATTTT. Protein sequence: CAISEWTLEDTQYF.

This clonotype was observed many times. The rearrangement uses TRBV6-6 and TRBJ1-1, with D possibly being TRBD1 (5 bases). V was trimmed by 4 bases and J by 3 bases, leaving 27 bases between them. The CDR3 length is 19 residues. Germline CDR1 and CDR2: MNHNY and SVGAGI (reference sequence). This CDR3 is CASSFAPVPVKGQDTEAFF. CDR3 DNA sequence: TGTGCCAGCAGTTTCGCGCCTGTGCCGGTAAAGGGGCAGGACACTGAAGCTTTCTTT.

This clonotype came up many times. V is TRBV6-5 and J is TRBJ1-1; D possibly corresponds to TRBD1 (5 bases). This CDR3 has 13 residues. Germline loops: CDR1 MNHEY, CDR2 SVGAGI. V was shortened by 6 bases and J by 2 bases, with 10 bases between the two germline ends. This CDR3 is CASSLDSNTEAFF. Here the CDR3 DNA reads TGTGCCAGCAGCCTCGACAGTAACACTGAAGCTTTCTTT.

In this sample, this clonotype turned up many times. The V and J genes are TRBV4-3 and TRBJ2-5, with 8 positions matching TRBD2. CDR3 length: 17 residues. CDR1 is LGHNA, CDR2 YSLEER, per germline. Trimming took 0 bases from V and 3 from J; bases not matched to a gene: 9. CDR3 nucleotides: TGCGCCAGCAGCCAAGATTATAATCCGCGGGGGGAAGAGACCCAGTACTTC. It codes for CASSQDYNPRGEETQYF.

This chain joins TRBV20-1 and TRBJ2-7; perhaps TRBD1 as D (5 bases). Trimming took 5 bases from V and 2 from J, leaving 13 bases between them. The CDR3 contains 13 residues. Germline-derived CDR1 and CDR2 are DFQATT and SNEGSKA (reference sequence). The CDR3 DNA follows: TGCAGTGCTTCCTACAGGAATACCTACGAGCAGTACTTC. Translating gives CSASYRNTYEQYF.

V is TRBV10-2 and J is TRBJ2-7; TRBD2 is a possible D gene (5 bases). The CDR3 is 14 residues long. Germline-derived CDR1 and CDR2 are WSHSY and SAAADI. The germline V and J ends were trimmed by 6 bases and 2 bases, with 14 bases remaining between them. In DNA form, the CDR3 reads TGCGCCAGCAGCGAGGGAAGGAGGCCCTACGAGCAGTACTTC. It specifies CASSEGRRPYEQYF.

This clonotype came up many times. This rearrangement joins TRBV27 to TRBJ2-7; D may be TRBD1 (6 bases). The CDR3 is 14 amino acids. V was shortened by 6 bases and J by 7 bases, with 19 bases between the two germline ends. CDR1 is MNHEY and CDR2 is SMNVEV in the germline V gene (reference sequence). The CDR3 is CASSLQRGQGEQYF. The CDR3 bases are TGTGCCAGCAGCCTCCAAAGGGGCCAGGGGGAGCAGTACTTC.

This clonotype was seen a handful of times. The chain combines TRBV5-1 with TRBJ1-1, with D possibly matching TRBD1 (5 bases). The germline V and J ends were trimmed by 2 bases and 4 bases, with 15 bases remaining between them. CDR1 and CDR2 (germline): SGHRS, YFSETQ. The CDR3 is made up of 15 amino acids. The CDR3: CASSLALSGGTEAFF. In DNA form, the CDR3 reads TGCGCCAGCAGCTTAGCGCTCTCCGGGGGCACTGAAGCTTTCTTT.

The J gene is TRBJ1-1, the V gene TRBV3-1; TRBD1 matches at 9 bases. CDR3 length: 15 amino acids. With V trimmed by 2 bases and J by 11 bases, 12 bases remained unmatched. Germline V lookup: CDR1 LGHDT, CDR2 YNNKEL (reference sequence). CDR3 sequence (DNA): TGTGCCAGCAGCCAATTCTGGGACAGGGACCGGAACGCTTTCTTT. Its protein product is CASSQFWDRDRNAFF.

The rearrangement uses TRBV20-1 and TRBJ1-1; D might be TRBD1 (6 bases). CDR1 and CDR2 (germline): DFQATT, SNEGSKA (reference sequence). V was cut by 8 bases and J by 2 bases, with 12 bases left in between. CDR3 size: 12 residues. CDR3 nucleotides: TGCAGTCCAAGGGGACAAAACACTGAAGCTTTCTTT. As protein: CSPRGQNTEAFF.

A few counts support this clonotype. V usage is TRBV10-2 and J usage is TRBJ1-1, with D unresolved. Germline V gives CDR1 WSHSY, CDR2 SAAADI. The V end was cut by 2 bases, the J end by 5 bases, with 9 bases between. The CDR3 length is 13 residues. The CDR3 nucleotides are TGCGCCAGCAGTGAGGGGATCGGGACTGAAGCTTTCTTT. Translating it yields CASSEGIGTEAFF.

This clonotype has just a few counts. The chain uses TRBV27 and TRBJ1-4; tentative D call: TRBD1 (6 bases). The CDR3 extends over 14 amino acids. The V gene's germline CDR1 is MNHEY and CDR2 SMNVEV (reference sequence). Trimming removed 3 bases at V and 8 bases at J, with 13 bases between. As DNA, the CDR3 is TGTGCCAGCAGTTTCGGGGGGGCAGGCGAAAAACTGTTTTTT. As protein: CASSFGGAGEKLFF.

This clonotype was detected ten times or more. This chain uses TRBV19 with TRBJ1-5; the match to TRBD1 covers 10 bases. This CDR3 has 15 residues. The V gene's germline CDR1 is LNHDA and CDR2 SQIVND (reference sequence). Losses at the gene ends were 6 bases for V and 6 bases for J; bases not matched to a gene: 8. This CDR3 reads CASSRGTGERQPQHF. In nucleotides, the CDR3 is TGTGCCAGTAGCCGGGGGACAGGGGAACGTCAGCCCCAGCATTTT.

This clonotype was counted ten times or more. The V and J genes are TRBV28 and TRBJ1-1, with D possibly matching TRBD1 (5 bases). Germline assignment: CDR1 MDHEN and CDR2 SYDVKM. Trimming took 4 bases from V and 7 from J, leaving 10 bases between them. The CDR3 loop spans 12 amino acids. The CDR3 DNA follows: TGTGCCAGCAGTTCAGGGTGGGGTGAAGCTTTCTTT. Its protein product is CASSSGWGEAFF.

The rearrangement uses TRBV4-3 and TRBJ1-6; no clear D. Trimming left V 1 base short and J 6 bases short, with 16 bases between. There are 17 residues in the CDR3. CDR1 and CDR2 (germline): LGHNA, YSLEER. CDR3 residues: CASSQGIPDNSNSPLHF. CDR3 nucleotide sequence: TGCGCCAGCAGCCAAGGTATCCCGGATAACTCTAATTCACCCCTCCACTTT.

The V and J genes are TRBV10-3 and TRBJ2-7; tentative D call: TRBD1 (5 bases). From germline, CDR1 is ENHRY and CDR2 SYGVKD. With 10 bases removed from V and 3 bases from J, the gap between germline ends came to 19 bases. CDR3 length: 14 residues. In DNA form, the CDR3 reads TGTGCCACGTCACTGGGGCGTAGTTTCTACGAGCAGTACTTC. Translating gives CATSLGRSFYEQYF.